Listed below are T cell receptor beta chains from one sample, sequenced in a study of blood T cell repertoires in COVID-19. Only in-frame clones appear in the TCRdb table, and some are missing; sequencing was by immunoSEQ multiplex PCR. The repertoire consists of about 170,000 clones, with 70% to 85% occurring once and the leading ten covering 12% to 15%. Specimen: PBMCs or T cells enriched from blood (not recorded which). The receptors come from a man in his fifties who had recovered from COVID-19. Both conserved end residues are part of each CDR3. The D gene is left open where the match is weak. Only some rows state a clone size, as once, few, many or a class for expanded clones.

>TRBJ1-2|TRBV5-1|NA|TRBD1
TGCGCCAGCAGTTCAAAACAGGGGAGCTATGGCTACACCTTC
CASSSKQGSYGYTF
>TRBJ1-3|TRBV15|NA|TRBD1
TGTGCCACCAGCAGGGACAGGGGGAACACCATATATTTT
CATSRDRGNTIYF
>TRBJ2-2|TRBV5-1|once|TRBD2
TGCGCCAGCAGCTCCGGGACTAGCGGGAACACCGGGGAGCTGTTTTTT
CASSSGTSGNTGELFF
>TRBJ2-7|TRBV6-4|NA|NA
TGTGCCAGCAGTATTAACAGGGTTAGCACCTACGAGCAGTACTTC
CASSINRVSTYEQYF
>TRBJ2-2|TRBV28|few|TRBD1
TGTGCCAGCAGACCCGCAGGGGGCTTTGACACCGGGGAGCTGTTTTTT
CASRPAGGFDTGELFF
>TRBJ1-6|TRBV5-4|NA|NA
TGTGCCAGCAGCCAAGGGGGTTCCTATAATTCACCCCTCCACTTT
CASSQGGSYNSPLHF
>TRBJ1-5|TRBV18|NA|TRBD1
TGTGCCAGCTCACCAATTGCCGGGACAGGAGTTCAGCCCCAGCATTTT
CASSPIAGTGVQPQHF
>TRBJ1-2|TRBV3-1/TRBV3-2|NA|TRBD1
TGTGCCAGCAGCACCCGACAGGGGGCGACAGCTAACTATGGCTACACCTTC
CASSTRQGATANYGYTF
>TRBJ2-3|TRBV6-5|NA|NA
TGTGCCAGCACTTTAGCGGACCTTAGCACAGATACGCAGTATTTT
CASTLADLSTDTQYF
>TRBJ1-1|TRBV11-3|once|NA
TGTGCCAGCAGCTTAGGGAGGAACACTGAAGCTTTCTTT
CASSLGRNTEAFF
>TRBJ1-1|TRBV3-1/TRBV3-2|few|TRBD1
TGTGCCAGCAGCCAAGGACAGGGAGGAACTGAAGCTTTCTTT
CASSQGQGGTEAFF
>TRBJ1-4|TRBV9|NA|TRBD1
TGTGCCAGCAGCGTAGACGGACAGGGGTATGAAAAACTGTTTTTT
CASSVDGQGYEKLFF
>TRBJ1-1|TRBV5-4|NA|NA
TGTGCCAGCAGCCTGAGGGGGACTGAAGCTTTCTTT
CASSLRGTEAFF
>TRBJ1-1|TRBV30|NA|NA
TGTGCCTGGAGTGTGACACTGAACACTGAAGCTTTCTTT
CAWSVTLNTEAFF
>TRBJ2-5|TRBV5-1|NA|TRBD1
TGCGCCAGCAGCTTGAGAACAGGGGGCCAGGAGACCCAGTACTTC
CASSLRTGGQETQYF
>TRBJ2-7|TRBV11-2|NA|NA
TGTGCCAGCAGCCCCCGTGAGGAGCAGTACTTC
CASSPREEQYF
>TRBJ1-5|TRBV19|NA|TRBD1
TGTGCCAGCTCCGCTGGGGTCAGGGGGCGCGTCGGTAGCAATCAGCCCCAGCATTTT
CASSAGVRGRVGSNQPQHF
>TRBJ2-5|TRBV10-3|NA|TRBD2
TGTGCCATCAGTGTTTCCTCACTAGCGGGGGGAGAGACCCAGTACTTC
CAISVSSLAGGETQYF
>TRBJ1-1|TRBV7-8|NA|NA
TGTGCCAGCAGCTTACAAACAGTCTCCAAGAACACTGAAGCTTTCTTT
CASSLQTVSKNTEAFF
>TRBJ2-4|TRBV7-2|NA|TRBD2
TGTGCCAGCAGCCACTGGGGAGGGTTAGCCAAAAACATTCAGTACTTC
CASSHWGGLAKNIQYF
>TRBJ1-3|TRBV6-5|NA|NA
TGTGCCAGCAGCGGAGGAACAAACACCATATATTTT
CASSGGTNTIYF
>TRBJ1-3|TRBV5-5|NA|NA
TGTGCCAGCAGCTTATTCGGACAAACTGGAAACACCATATATTTT
CASSLFGQTGNTIYF
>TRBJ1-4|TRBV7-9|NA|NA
TGTGCCAGCAGCTTCCAGGGTAATGAAAAACTGTTTTTT
CASSFQGNEKLFF